The sequence of this T cell receptor (beta chain) was determined in a study of neoadjuvant nivolumab and ipilimumab in lung cancer. Study results and caveats: Higher pretherapy blood TCR richness went with higher resected-tumor richness.

Using immunoSEQ multiplex PCR, the repertoire was profiled, and TCRdb retains in-frame clones only, with some absent. Among 30,000 or so clones, around 80% were seen once, and the ten largest hold about 5.5%. For this clone: Its target is unknown.

CDR1 is SGHDT, CDR2 YYEEEE, per germline. This CDR3 comprises 15 residues. V lost 5 bases and J 4 bases, leaving 18 bases between the germline ends. This sequence was found in an adult with non-small cell lung cancer. The chain joins TRBV5-6 to TRBJ1-2, with D possibly TRBD1 on 5 matching bases. This specimen was tumor tissue, taken after neoadjuvant nivolumab, alone or with ipilimumab, at or shortly before surgery. CDR3 protein: CASRMSGLVLYGYTF. DNA for the CDR3: TGTGCCAGCAGGATGTCAGGGTTGGTTCTCTATGGCTACACCTTC.